These 8 T cell receptor beta chains were sequenced from one sample in a study of T cell responses to AZD1222 COVID-19 vaccine. Assay: immunoSEQ multiplex PCR; the TCRdb copy retains only in-frame clones and omits some. The sample holds approximately 20,000 clones, around 82% seen once. The sequenced sample was peripheral blood, obtained on day 0 of AZD1222 vaccination. These receptors all come from an adult in good health.

V is TRBV4-2 and J is TRBJ2-5; D is perhaps TRBD2 (6 bases). The CDR3 is 11 residues long. Germline assignment: CDR1 LGHNA and CDR2 YNFKEQ. The V gene lost 3 bases and the J gene lost 7 bases, with 6 bases spanning the gap. Written as DNA, the CDR3 is TGTGCCAGCAGCCAGGAGGGGACCCAGTACTTC. This gives the protein CASSQEGTQYF.

The chain couples TRBV19 to TRBJ1-1; the match to TRBD1 covers 10 bases. The V and J ends lost 7 bases and 7 bases, in that order; junction bases with no gene match: 9. The germline V gene has CDR1 LNHDA and CDR2 SQIVND (reference sequence). This CDR3 is 14 amino acids long. The CDR3 DNA reads as TGTGCCAGTACCCAGACAGGGGGCGTCGGTGAAGCTTTCTTT. As protein: CASTQTGGVGEAFF.

The CDR3, as DNA: TGTGCCAGCAGCGTAGGCGGGAATGGCAATCAGCCCCAGCATTTT. It translates to CASSVGGNGNQPQHF. This sequence joins TRBV9 and TRBJ1-5; D is undetermined. Germline lookup yields CDR1 SGDLS and CDR2 YYNGEE. This CDR3 has 15 residues. Deletions cut 0 bases from V and 2 bases from J, with 9 bases between.

The chain employs TRBV29-1 and TRBJ2-3; D perhaps matches TRBD2 (5 bases). V was pared by 2 bases and J by 9 bases, with 24 bases between. The CDR3 has 16 amino acids. Germline values: CDR1 SQVTM, CDR2 ANQGSEA. The CDR3 loop reads CSVEFGRAPDGETQYF. The DNA for the CDR3 is TGCAGCGTTGAATTTGGCCGGGCCCCCGACGGGGAGACGCAGTATTTT.

This clone has just one count. This chain joins TRBV20-1 and TRBJ2-7; D not certain. V was cut by 1 base and J by 9 bases, with 10 bases left in between. Germline assignment: CDR1 DFQATT and CDR2 SNEGSKA (reference sequence). The length of the CDR3 is 11 residues. The CDR3 DNA reads TGCAGTGCTAGAGCTCCATATGGGCAGTACTTC. Translated, it gives CSARAPYGQYF.

The chain employs TRBV20-1 and TRBJ2-3, with TRBD2 identical over 8 bases. There are 19 residues in the CDR3. Trimming at V came to 3 bases and at J to 0 bases, leaving 17 bases not matched to a gene. Germline-derived CDR1 and CDR2 are DFQATT and SNEGSKA (reference sequence). The CDR3 spells CSASTLAGLYASSTDTQYF. The CDR3 nucleotides read TGCAGTGCTAGTACGCTAGCGGGCCTCTACGCCTCTAGCACAGATACGCAGTATTTT.

The sample holds one count of this clone. This chain links TRBV15 with TRBJ2-7; tentative D call: TRBD1 (6 bases). This CDR3 is 14 amino acids long. Between the trimmed V and J ends, which lost 1 base and 2 bases, there was a span of 9 bases. Germline lookup yields CDR1 LNHNV and CDR2 YYDKDF (reference sequence). The CDR3 sequence: CATSRADSTYEQYF. The CDR3 DNA reads TGTGCCACCAGCAGAGCGGACAGCACCTACGAGCAGTACTTC.

This clone was picked up one time. The V and J genes are TRBV5-1 and TRBJ1-1; D is undetermined. V was shortened by 0 bases and J by 4 bases, with 7 bases between the two germline ends. Germline loops: CDR1 SGHRS, CDR2 YFSETQ. The CDR3 has 13 residues. The CDR3 reads CASSLVGSTEAFF. The CDR3 coding sequence is TGCGCCAGCAGCTTGGTAGGGAGCACTGAAGCTTTCTTT. Together with reference TRBV5-1 and TRBJ1-1, the CDR3 gives the full variable domain: KAGVTQTPRYLIKTRGQQVTLSCSPISGHRSVSWYQQTPGQGLQFLFEYFSETQRNKGNFPGRFSGRQFSNSRSEMNVSTLELGDSALYLCASSLVGSTEAFFGQGTRLTVV.